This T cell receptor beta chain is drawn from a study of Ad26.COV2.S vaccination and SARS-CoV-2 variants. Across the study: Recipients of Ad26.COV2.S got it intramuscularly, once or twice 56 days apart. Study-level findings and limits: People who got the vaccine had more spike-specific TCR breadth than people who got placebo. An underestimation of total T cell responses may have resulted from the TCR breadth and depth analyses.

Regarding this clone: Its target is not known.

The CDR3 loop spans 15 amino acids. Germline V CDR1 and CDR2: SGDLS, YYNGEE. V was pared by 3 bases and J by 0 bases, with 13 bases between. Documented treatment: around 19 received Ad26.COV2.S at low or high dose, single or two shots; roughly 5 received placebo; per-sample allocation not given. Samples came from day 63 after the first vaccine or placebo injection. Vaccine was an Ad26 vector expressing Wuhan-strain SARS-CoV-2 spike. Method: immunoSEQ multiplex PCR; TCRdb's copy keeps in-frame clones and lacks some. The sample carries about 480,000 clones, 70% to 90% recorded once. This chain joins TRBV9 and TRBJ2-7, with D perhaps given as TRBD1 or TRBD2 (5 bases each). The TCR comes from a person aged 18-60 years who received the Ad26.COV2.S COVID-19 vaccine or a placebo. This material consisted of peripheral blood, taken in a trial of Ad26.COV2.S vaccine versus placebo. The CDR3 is CASSAKAGSSYEQYF. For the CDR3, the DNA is TGTGCCAGCAGCGCAAAGGCAGGGAGCTCCTACGAGCAGTACTTC.